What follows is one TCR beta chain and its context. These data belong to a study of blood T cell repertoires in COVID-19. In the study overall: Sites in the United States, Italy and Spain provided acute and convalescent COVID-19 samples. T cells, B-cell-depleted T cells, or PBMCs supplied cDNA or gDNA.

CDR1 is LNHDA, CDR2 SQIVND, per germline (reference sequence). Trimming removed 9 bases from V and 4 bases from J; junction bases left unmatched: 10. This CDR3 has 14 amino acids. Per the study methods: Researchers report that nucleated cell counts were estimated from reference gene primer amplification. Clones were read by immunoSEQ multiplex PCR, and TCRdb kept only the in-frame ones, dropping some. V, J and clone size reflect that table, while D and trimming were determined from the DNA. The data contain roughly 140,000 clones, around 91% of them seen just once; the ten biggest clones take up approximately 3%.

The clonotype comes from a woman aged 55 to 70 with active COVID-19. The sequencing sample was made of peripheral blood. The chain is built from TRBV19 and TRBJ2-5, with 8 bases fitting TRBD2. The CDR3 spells CASRDYRGGETQYF. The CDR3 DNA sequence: TGTGCCAGCCGGGACTACCGGGGGGGAGAGACCCAGTACTTC.